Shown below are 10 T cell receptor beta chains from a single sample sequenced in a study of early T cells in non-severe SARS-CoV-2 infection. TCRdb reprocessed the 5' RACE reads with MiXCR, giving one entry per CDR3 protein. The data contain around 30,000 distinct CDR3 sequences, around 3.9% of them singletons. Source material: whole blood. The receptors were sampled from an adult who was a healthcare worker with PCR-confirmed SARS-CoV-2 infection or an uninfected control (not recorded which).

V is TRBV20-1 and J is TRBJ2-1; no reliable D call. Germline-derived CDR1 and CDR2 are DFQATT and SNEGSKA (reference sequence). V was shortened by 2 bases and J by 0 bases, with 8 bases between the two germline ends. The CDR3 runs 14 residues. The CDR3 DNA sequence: TGCAGTGCTAGACGCCCAAGCTCCTACAATGAGCAGTTCTTC. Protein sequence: CSARRPSSYNEQFF.

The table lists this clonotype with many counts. The CDR3 is CATSVQRHYNEQFF. As DNA, the CDR3 is TGTGCCACCAGCGTCCAGCGACACTACAATGAGCAGTTCTTC. The chain recombines TRBV15 with TRBJ2-1, with D unresolved. There are 14 residues in the CDR3. Trimming left V 5 bases short and J 3 bases short, with 11 bases between. Germline assignment: CDR1 LNHNV and CDR2 YYDKDF (reference sequence).

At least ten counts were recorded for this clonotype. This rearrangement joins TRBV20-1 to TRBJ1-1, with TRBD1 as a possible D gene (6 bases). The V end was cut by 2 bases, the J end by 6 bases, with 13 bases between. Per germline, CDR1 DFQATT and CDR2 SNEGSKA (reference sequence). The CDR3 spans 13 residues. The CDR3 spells CSARQGRLAEAFF. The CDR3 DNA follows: TGCAGTGCTAGACAGGGGCGCCTAGCTGAAGCTTTCTTT.

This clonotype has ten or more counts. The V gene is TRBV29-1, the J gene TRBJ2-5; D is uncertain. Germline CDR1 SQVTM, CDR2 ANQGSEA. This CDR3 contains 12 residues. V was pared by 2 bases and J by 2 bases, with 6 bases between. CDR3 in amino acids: CSVESRQETQYF. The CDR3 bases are TGCAGCGTTGAATCGCGTCAAGAGACCCAGTACTTC.

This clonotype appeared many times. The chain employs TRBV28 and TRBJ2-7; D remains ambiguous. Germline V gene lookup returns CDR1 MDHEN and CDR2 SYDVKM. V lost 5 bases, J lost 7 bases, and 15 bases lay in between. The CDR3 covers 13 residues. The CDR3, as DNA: TGTGCCAGCAGTCACCCCACATTAGGGGAGCAGTACTTC. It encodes CASSHPTLGEQYF.

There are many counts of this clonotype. The CDR3 DNA reads TGTGCCAGCAGCTCCGGACTAGCGGCCCACAATGAGCAGTTCTTC. Translation: CASSSGLAAHNEQFF. This chain links TRBV7-3 with TRBJ2-1; 10 nucleotides agree with TRBD2. The V gene's germline CDR1 is SGHTA and CDR2 FQGTGA. The trim removed 4 bases at V and 5 bases at J, leaving 5 bases unmatched. The CDR3 is made up of 15 amino acids.

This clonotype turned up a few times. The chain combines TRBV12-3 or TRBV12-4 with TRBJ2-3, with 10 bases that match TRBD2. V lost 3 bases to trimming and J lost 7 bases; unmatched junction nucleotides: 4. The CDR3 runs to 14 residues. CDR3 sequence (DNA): TGTGCCAGCAGTTTCGGAACTAGCGGGAATACGCAGTATTTT. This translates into CASSFGTSGNTQYF.

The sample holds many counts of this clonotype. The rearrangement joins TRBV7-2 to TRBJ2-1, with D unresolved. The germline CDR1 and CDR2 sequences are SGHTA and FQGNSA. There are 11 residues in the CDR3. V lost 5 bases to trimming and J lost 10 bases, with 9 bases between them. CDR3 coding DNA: TGTGCCAGCAGCCCCCGGTTAGAGCAGTTCTTC. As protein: CASSPRLEQFF.

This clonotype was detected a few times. The CDR3 region is CASRQDRGSTDTQYF. The CDR3 DNA reads TGTGCCAGCAGACAAGACAGGGGGAGCACAGATACGCAGTATTTT. The chain links TRBV7-9 to TRBJ2-3; TRBD1 aligns across 9 bases. Losses at the gene ends were 6 bases for V and 0 bases for J; bases not matched to a gene: 4. The germline V gene has CDR1 SEHNR and CDR2 FQNEAQ (reference sequence). The CDR3 totals 15 residues.

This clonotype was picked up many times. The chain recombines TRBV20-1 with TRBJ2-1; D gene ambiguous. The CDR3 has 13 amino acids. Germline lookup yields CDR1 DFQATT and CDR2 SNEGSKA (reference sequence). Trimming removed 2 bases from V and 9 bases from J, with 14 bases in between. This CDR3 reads CSARNFLQSEQFF. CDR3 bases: TGCAGTGCTAGAAATTTCCTCCAGAGTGAGCAGTTCTTC.